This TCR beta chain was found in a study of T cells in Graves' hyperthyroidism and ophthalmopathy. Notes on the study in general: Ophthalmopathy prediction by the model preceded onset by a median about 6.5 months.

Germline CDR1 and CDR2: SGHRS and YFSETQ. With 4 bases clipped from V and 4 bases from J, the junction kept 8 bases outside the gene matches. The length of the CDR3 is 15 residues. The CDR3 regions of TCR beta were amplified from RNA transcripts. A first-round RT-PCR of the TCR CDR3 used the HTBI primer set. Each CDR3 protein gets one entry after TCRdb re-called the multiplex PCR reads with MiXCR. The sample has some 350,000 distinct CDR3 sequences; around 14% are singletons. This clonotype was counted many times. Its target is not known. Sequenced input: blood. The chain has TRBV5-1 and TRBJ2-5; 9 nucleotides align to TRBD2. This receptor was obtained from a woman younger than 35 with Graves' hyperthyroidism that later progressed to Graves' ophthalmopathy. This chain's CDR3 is CASSLGTSSGETQYF. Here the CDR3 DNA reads TGCGCCAGCAGCCTTGGGACTAGCTCAGGAGAGACCCAGTACTTC. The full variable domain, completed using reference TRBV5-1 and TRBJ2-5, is KAGVTQTPRYLIKTRGQQVTLSCSPISGHRSVSWYQQTPGQGLQFLFEYFSETQRNKGNFPGRFSGRQFSNSRSEMNVSTLELGDSALYLCASSLGTSSGETQYFGPGTRLLVL.